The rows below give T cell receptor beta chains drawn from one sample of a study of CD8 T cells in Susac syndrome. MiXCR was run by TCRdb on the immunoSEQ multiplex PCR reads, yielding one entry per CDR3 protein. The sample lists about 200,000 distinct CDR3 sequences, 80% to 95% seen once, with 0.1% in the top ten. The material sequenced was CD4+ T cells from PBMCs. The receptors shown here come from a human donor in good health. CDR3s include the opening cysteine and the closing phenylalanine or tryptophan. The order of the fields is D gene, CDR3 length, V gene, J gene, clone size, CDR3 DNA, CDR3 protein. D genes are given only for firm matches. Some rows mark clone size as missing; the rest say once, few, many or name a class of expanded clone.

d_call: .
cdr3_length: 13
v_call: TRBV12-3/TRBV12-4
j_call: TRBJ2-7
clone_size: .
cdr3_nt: TGTGCCAGCTTAAGGGGACCTGAGGGCGAGCAGTACTTC
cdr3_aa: CASLRGPEGEQYF

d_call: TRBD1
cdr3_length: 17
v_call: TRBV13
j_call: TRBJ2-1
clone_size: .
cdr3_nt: TGTGCCAGCAGTCCGGGACAGCTCCTCTACTCCTACAATGAGCAGTTCTTC
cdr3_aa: CASSPGQLLYSYNEQFF

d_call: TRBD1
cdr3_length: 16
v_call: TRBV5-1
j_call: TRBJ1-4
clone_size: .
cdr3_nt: TGCGCCAGCAGCTCATCCCCAGGACAGGCGAATGAAAAACTGTTTTTT
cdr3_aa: CASSSSPGQANEKLFF

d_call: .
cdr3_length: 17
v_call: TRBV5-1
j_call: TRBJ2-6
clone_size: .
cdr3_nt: TGCGCCAGCAGGTTTGGAACCTCGAGCTCTGGGACCAACGTCCTGACTTTC
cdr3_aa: CASRFGTSSSGTNVLTF

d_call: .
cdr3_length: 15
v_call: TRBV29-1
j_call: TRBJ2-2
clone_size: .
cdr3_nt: TGCAGCGTAAGAAAGACAGGAACGAACACCGGGGAGCTGTTTTTT
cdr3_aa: CSVRKTGTNTGELFF

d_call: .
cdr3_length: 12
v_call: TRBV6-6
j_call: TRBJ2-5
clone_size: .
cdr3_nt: TGTGCCACCCTGGACGACGGGGAGACCCAGTACTTC
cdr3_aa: CATLDDGETQYF

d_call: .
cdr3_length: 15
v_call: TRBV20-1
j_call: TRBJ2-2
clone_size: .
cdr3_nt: TGCAGTGCTAGAGATCGACGGACAGCAGCCGGGGAGCTGTTTTTT
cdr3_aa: CSARDRRTAAGELFF

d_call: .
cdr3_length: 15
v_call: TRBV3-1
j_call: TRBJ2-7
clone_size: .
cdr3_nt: TGTGCCAGCAGCCAAGTCAGGGTACCATCCTACGAGCAGTACTTC
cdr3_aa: CASSQVRVPSYEQYF

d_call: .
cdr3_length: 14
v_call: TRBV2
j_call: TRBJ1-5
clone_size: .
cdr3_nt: TGTGCCAGCAGTGAACAGGGGAGGAATCAGCCCCAGCATTTT
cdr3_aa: CASSEQGRNQPQHF

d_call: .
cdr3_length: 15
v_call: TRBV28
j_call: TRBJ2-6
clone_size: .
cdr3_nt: TGTGCCAGCAGTTTTGACACCCCAGGGGCCAACGTCCTGACTTTC
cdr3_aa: CASSFDTPGANVLTF

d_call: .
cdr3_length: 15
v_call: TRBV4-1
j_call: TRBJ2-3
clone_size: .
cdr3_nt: TGCGCCAGCAGCCAAGGGAGGGGGCAGGGAGATACGCAGTATTTT
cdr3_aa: CASSQGRGQGDTQYF

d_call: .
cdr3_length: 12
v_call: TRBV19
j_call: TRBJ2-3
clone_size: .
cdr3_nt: TGTGCCAGTAGTGCTCGTCGTGATACGCAGTATTTT
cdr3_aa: CASSARRDTQYF

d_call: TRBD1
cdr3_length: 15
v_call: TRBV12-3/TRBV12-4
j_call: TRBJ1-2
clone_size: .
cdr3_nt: TGTGCCAGCAGTCGTCCCGGGACAGGGAACTATGGCTACACCTTC
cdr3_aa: CASSRPGTGNYGYTF

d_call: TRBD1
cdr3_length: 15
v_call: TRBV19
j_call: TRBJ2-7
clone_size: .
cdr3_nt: TGTGCCAGTAGTATAGGGGACAGGGGAGGTGACGAGCAGTACTTC
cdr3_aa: CASSIGDRGGDEQYF

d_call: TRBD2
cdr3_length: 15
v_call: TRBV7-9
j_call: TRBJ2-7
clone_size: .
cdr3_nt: TGTGCCAGCAGCCCGCGGACTAGCGGAACGGACGAGCAGTACTTC
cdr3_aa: CASSPRTSGTDEQYF

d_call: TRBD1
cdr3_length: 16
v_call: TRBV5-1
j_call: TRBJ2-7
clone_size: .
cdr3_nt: TGCGCCAGCAGCTTGGCATCGCGGCAGGGGGCTATCGAGCAGTACTTC
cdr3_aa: CASSLASRQGAIEQYF

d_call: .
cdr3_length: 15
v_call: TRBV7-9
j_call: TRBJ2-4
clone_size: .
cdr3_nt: TGTGCCAGCAGCTCAATTACAGGACCCAAAAACATTCAGTACTTC
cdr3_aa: CASSSITGPKNIQYF

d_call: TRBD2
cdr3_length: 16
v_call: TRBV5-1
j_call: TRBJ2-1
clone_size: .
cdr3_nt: TGCGCCAGCAGCATCACCGGGACTAGCGGGGCGCAGGAGCAGTTCTTC
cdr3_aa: CASSITGTSGAQEQFF

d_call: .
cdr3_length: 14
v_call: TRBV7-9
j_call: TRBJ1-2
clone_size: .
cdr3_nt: TGTGCCAGCAGCTTAGCGGCAGCTAACTATGGCTACACCTTC
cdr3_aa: CASSLAAANYGYTF

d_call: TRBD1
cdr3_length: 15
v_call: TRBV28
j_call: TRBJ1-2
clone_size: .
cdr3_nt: TGTGCCAGCAGGTTTATCTTGACAGGGGCCTATGGCTACACCTTC
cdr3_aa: CASRFILTGAYGYTF

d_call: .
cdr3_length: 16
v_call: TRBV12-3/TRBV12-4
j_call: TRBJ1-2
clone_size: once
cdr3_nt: TGTGCCAGCAGTTTAGGGGGGGCGCTCCGCCTCTATGGCTACACCTTC
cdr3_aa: CASSLGGALRLYGYTF

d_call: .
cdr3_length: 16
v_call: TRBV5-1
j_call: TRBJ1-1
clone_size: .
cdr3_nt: TGCGCCAGCAGCTCAAGGGCGGGGTTGGGGAACACTGAAGCTTTCTTT
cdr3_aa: CASSSRAGLGNTEAFF

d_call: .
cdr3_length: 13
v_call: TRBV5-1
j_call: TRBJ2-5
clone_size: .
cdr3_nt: TGCGCCAGCAGCTTGTTCGGCCAAGAGACCCAGTACTTC
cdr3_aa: CASSLFGQETQYF

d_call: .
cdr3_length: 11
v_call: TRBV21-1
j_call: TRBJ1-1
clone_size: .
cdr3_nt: TGTGCCAGCAGCACTCAGGGGGAAGCTTTCTTT
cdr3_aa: CASSTQGEAFF

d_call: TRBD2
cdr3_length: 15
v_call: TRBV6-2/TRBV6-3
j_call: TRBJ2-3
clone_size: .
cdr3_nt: TGTGCCAGCAGGACTAGCGGGGGGAGCACAGATACGCAGTATTTT
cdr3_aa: CASRTSGGSTDTQYF

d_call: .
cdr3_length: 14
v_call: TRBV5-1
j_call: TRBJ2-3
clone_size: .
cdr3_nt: TGCGCCAGCAGCTTGGCTTGGGGTGATGATACGCAGTATTTT
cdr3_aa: CASSLAWGDDTQYF

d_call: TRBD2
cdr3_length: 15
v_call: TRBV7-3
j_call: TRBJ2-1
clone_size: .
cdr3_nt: TGTGCCAGCAGCTTCTCGGGACTAGCGCAAAATGAGCAGTTCTTC
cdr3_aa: CASSFSGLAQNEQFF

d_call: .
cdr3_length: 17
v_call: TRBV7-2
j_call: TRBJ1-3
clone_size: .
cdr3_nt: TGTGCCAGCAGCTTGAGGCTTGGACCGTCCTCTGGAAACACCATATATTTT
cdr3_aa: CASSLRLGPSSGNTIYF

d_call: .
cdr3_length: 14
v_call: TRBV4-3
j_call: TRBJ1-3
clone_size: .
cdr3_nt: TGCGCCAGCAGCCAAGATGGGACTGGAAACACCATATATTTT
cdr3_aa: CASSQDGTGNTIYF

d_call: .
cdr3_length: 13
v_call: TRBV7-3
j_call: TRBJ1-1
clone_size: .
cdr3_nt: TGTGCCAGCAGCTCCGTTGGGGACACTGAAGCTTTCTTT
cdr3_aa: CASSSVGDTEAFF

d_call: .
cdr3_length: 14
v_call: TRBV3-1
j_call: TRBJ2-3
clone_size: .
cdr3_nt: TGTGCCAGCAAGGGCGGGCAGAACACAGATACGCAGTATTTT
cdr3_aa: CASKGGQNTDTQYF

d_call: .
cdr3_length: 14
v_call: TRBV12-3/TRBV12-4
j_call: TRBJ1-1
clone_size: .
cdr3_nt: TGTGCCAGCAGTACGGGACGGCTGAACACTGAAGCTTTCTTT
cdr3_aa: CASSTGRLNTEAFF

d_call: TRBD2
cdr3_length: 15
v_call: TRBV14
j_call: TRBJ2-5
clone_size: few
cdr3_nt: TGTGCCAGCAGCCGGTTAGCGGGGGTCCAAGAGACCCAGTACTTC
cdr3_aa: CASSRLAGVQETQYF

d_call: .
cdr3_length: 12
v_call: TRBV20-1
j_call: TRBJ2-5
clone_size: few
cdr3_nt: TGCAGTGCTAGACAGGGCCAAGAGACCCAGTACTTC
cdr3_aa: CSARQGQETQYF

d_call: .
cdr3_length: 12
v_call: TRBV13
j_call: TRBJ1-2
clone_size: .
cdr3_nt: TGTGCCAGCAGCCAGGATCCGTATGGCTACACCTTC
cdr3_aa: CASSQDPYGYTF

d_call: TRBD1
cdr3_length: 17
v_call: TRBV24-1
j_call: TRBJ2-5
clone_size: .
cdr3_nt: TGTGCCACCAGTGATTCACCGGGACAGGGACCGCGAGAGACCCAGTACTTC
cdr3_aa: CATSDSPGQGPRETQYF

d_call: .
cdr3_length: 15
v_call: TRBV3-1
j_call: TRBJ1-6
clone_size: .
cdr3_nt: TGTGCCAGCAGCCAAGGCGCACGACAGACTTCACCCCTCCACTTT
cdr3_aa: CASSQGARQTSPLHF

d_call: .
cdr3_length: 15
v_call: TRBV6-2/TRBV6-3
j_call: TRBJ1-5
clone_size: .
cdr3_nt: TGTGCCAGCAGTTACAATGGAATTAGCAATCAGCCCCAGCATTTT
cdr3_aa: CASSYNGISNQPQHF